This TCR beta chain came from a study of shared clonotypes between healthy human individuals (dated by TCRdb to the early 2020s). In the study overall: A couple of women and a few men aged 18 to 49 years were included in the cohort. Different laboratories and diverse techniques were used to prepare libraries and sequence TCR repertoires, to increase sequencing depth and limit assay-specific biases. For each donor, three plates each were used for CD4 naive and CD4 memory, two plates were used for CD8 naive, and one plate was used for CD8 memory. To estimate repertoire size and how much clonotypes are shared between individuals, the study performed deep sequencing of blood TCR repertoires from 4 to 6 healthy adults. Between about 0.94 and 8.9 billion PBMCs per donor were obtained by leukapheresis.

The donors were healthy, HIV-negative adults with no recently reported acute infections or vaccinations. All donors were Caucasian adults living in Nashville, Tennessee, USA. CD8 memory samples were composed of magnetically selected CD45RO+ cells combined with CCR7-negative CD45RA+ effector memory (TemRA) cells. Blood was collected by leukapheresis, and PBMCs were isolated by Ficoll-Histopaque density gradient centrifugation and then cryopreserved in liquid nitrogen vapor phase. Analytical flow cytometry was used to check the purity and quantity of each magnetically sorted T cell population. Genomic DNA was isolated from each sorted fraction and quantified by UV absorbance on a Nanodrop 2000c. Using the deep immunoSEQ assay, multiplex PCR amplified TCR CDR3 regions from genomic DNA. Extracted genomic DNA from each cell subset was distributed evenly across all wells of several immunoSEQ 96-well plates, and each plate was treated as a replicate. For sorted subsets, 200 to 250 ng of genomic DNA, equivalent to 30,000 or so T cell genomes, went into each replicate PCR. The purified libraries were quantified using a Qubit 3.0 fluorometer, sized with a Bioanalyzer 2100, and then quantified again using the KAPA Library Quantification kit. Each immunoSEQ 96-well plate was sequenced on its own single-read 150-cycle Illumina NextSeq 550 flow cell. Per the authors' processing: Because the immunoSEQ output included only junctional sequences and no quality scores, the filtering could not be the same as the filtering used for full-length reads. To assign V/J genes and CDR3, sequences were annotated using PyIR, a Python wrapper for IgBLAST v1.9, with IMGT germline references. Reads with weak V/J assignments (E-value above 1e-6), missing CDR3, stop codons, out-of-frame junctions, or ambiguous translated residues were removed. V3J clonotypes were defined as sequences sharing an identical inferred V gene, J gene, and CDR3 amino acid sequence. The percentage overlap between two repertoires was calculated by dividing the number of shared unique clonotypes by the size of the smaller repertoire. Repertoire richness was assessed with RTK rarefaction, the Chao1 estimator, and Recon v2.1 estimates of unobserved clonotypes. For all TCRbeta clonotypes obtained by the gDNA method from a handful of donors, generation probabilities were computed with OLGA. TCRdb holds this immuneACCESS table with in-frame rearrangements only. Some clones are missing; in checked studies, unresolved V genes explain under half, and the rest has no known cause. That table supplies the V and J calls and clone size; D and trimming were determined from the DNA. Across this sample there are tens of thousands of clones, with around 57% seen only once. The ten largest clonotypes hold approximately 56% of the sample.

General study outcomes and caveats: Pairwise subsampling led to the expectation that sequencing depth would affect the degree of clonotype sharing among donors. Compared with non-shared clonotypes, clonotypes shared by all four sorted-subset donors had higher generation probabilities. Incomplete sequencing was indicated by rarefaction of sorted-subset datasets, despite the large sequencing depth. Naive subsets generally had larger estimated clonotype richness than memory subsets. Sharing across a few donors was observed for around 5% of naive CD4, about 4% of naive CD8, over 2% of memory CD4, and around 0.4% of memory CD8 clonotypes. Sampling was restricted to blood, and TCR repertoires in tissue are likely to differ from TCR repertoires in blood. Because the study included only a small number of donors, the genetic and exposure-history diversity represented was limited.

Concerning this clone: What antigen it recognizes has not been identified. Within one base of it there is no much larger clone, and no base qualities were kept.

From the cysteine up to the phenylalanine, the CDR3 has a length of 13 residues. The read is trimmed to its CDR3 DNA, 39 bases read in frame from base 1. V and J lose 5 bases and 6 bases, and a span of 14 bases separates them. CDR1 SEHNR and CDR2 FQNEAQ were looked up in the germline V gene (reference sequence). In this chain, TRBV7-9 is recombined with TRBJ2-7; a tentative D match to TRBD1 spans 6 bases. The receptor's source is a man aged 30 to 39 in good health. The sequencing sample was made of memory CD8+ T cells sorted from blood. The cell subset or site label, read with the paper, signifies: CD45RO+ cells pooled with CCR7-negative TemRA cells. The CDR3 sequence is CASSIIWGREQYF. Read as DNA, the sequence is TGTGCCAGCAGCATCATATGGGGGCGCGAGCAGTACTTC.